The clone carrying this T cell receptor (beta chain) has at least ten counts. These data come from a study of T cells after yellow fever vaccination. TCRdb reprocessed the 5' RACE reads via MiXCR and lists one record per CDR3 protein. The sample lists around 60,000 distinct CDR3 sequences, around 6.2% occurring once. V lost 4 bases to trimming and J lost 3 bases, with 19 bases between them. The CDR3 spans 17 residues. The sequencing used PBMCs, either bulk or a sorted T-cell subset (CD4+, CD8+, memory, or dextramer-sorted; not recorded which), collected on the day of the yellow fever booster vaccination. This TCR was recovered from a young man who received the YFV17D yellow fever vaccine. The chain joins TRBV12-3 or TRBV12-4 to TRBJ2-1; maybe TRBD1 (6 bases). As DNA, the CDR3 is TGTGCCAGCAGTTCCAGCCCCGCAGGGGCCCTCTACAATGAGCAGTTCTTC. It specifies CASSSSPAGALYNEQFF.